What follows are 24 T cell receptor beta chains derived from one specimen sequenced in a study of shared clonotypes between healthy human individuals. Assay: immunoSEQ multiplex PCR; the TCRdb copy retains only in-frame clones and omits some. The sample holds about 2.3 million clones, roughly 92% seen once. Sequencing used naive CD4+ T cells from PBMCs. The subset: CD45RA+ positively selected. The receptors come from a man between 18 and 35 years old in good health. Some clones in this sample may be carry-over from other donors' samples.

The rearrangement links TRBV4-1 to TRBJ1-6; 11 positions match TRBD1. This CDR3 region has 15 residues. V was clipped by 3 bases and J by 8 bases; unmatched bases: 3. Germline V gene data show CDR1 as MGHRA and CDR2 as YSYEKL. CDR3 loop: CASSQLGQGDSPLHF. In DNA form, the CDR3 reads TGCGCCAGCAGCCAGTTGGGACAGGGGGATTCACCCCTCCACTTT.

The chain is built from TRBV5-6 and TRBJ2-3; 11 positions match TRBD1. CDR3 length: 16 amino acids. The germline gives CDR1 SGHDT, CDR2 YYEEEE. V was pared by 2 bases and J by 4 bases, with 6 bases of the junction left unmatched. The CDR3 loop reads CASSLSGTGGSDTQYF. CDR3 DNA: TGTGCCAGCAGCTTAAGTGGGACAGGGGGGTCAGATACGCAGTATTTT. Full variable domain (outside the CDR3, taken from reference TRBV5-6 and TRBJ2-3): DAGVTQSPTHLIKTRGQQVTLRCSPKSGHDTVSWYQQALGQGPQFIFQYYEEEERQRGNFPDRFSGHQFPNYSSELNVNALLLGDSALYLCASSLSGTGGSDTQYFGPGTRLTVL.

This chain joins TRBV7-9 and TRBJ1-1, with D unresolved. The CDR3 length is 12 residues. V shed 7 bases and J shed 0 bases, with 6 bases lying between them. Germline V gene lookup returns CDR1 SEHNR and CDR2 FQNEAQ (reference sequence). DNA of the CDR3: TGTGCCAGCAACTGGGTGAACACTGAAGCTTTCTTT. The encoded protein is CASNWVNTEAFF.

In regard to this clone: The sample has other DNA sequences that encode this CDR3 too. This sequence joins TRBV5-5 and TRBJ1-5; D unclear. This CDR3 contains 13 residues. CDR1 and CDR2 (germline): SGHKS, YYEKEE (reference sequence). Trimming stripped 0 bases from V and 5 bases from J, with 6 bases between. The CDR3 bases are TGTGCCAGCAGCTTGGACTCCTATCAGCCCCAGCATTTT. It encodes CASSLDSYQPQHF.

V and J are TRBV19 and TRBJ1-2; TRBD1 matches at 9 bases. The CDR3 consists of 14 residues. Trimming at V came to 10 bases and at J to 4 bases, leaving 10 bases not matched to a gene. Germline CDR1 reads LNHDA; CDR2 reads SQIVND (reference sequence). CDR3 sequence (DNA): TGTGCCACTACGAACCGGGACAGGGTCTATGGCTACACCTTC. Translating gives CATTNRDRVYGYTF.

A single count supports this clone. V usage is TRBV7-3 and J usage is TRBJ2-1, with TRBD2 identical over 16 bases. CDR3 length equals 20 residues. J gave up 9 bases and V 5 bases, and 19 bases lay outside the gene matches. Germline loops: CDR1 SGHTA, CDR2 FQGTGA. The CDR3 is CASSLRAGTSGRALKGEQFF. In DNA, the CDR3 is TGTGCCAGCAGCCTTCGTGCCGGGACTAGCGGGAGGGCCCTCAAGGGTGAGCAGTTCTTC. The variable domain in full, with the rest retrieved from reference TRBV7-3 and TRBJ2-1, is GAGVSQTPSNKVTEKGKYVELRCDPISGHTALYWYRQSLGQGPEFLIYFQGTGAADDSGLPNDRFFAVRPEGSVSTLKIQRTERGDSAVYLCASSLRAGTSGRALKGEQFFGPGTRLTVL.

The chain joins TRBV13 to TRBJ2-3, with D unclear. Germline V gene lookup returns CDR1 PRHDT and CDR2 FYEKMQ (reference sequence). The V end lost 2 bases, the J end lost 5 bases, and 11 bases lay between the germline ends. The CDR3 is 14 amino acids. The CDR3 nucleotides read TGTGCCAGCAGCTTAATCGCTAGAGGAGATACGCAGTATTTT. It codes for CASSLIARGDTQYF.

This chain joins TRBV6-6 and TRBJ1-1; a possible D gene is TRBD1 (5 bases). V was clipped by 5 bases and J by 11 bases, with 18 bases between them. CDR1 is MNHNY, CDR2 SVGAGI, per germline (reference sequence). CDR3 length equals 13 residues. The CDR3 nucleotides are TGTGCCAGCAGTGCACCAACTCGGGGGGAGGCTTTCTTT. Translation gives CASSAPTRGEAFF.

The gene calls are TRBV30 and TRBJ2-5, with TRBD2 matching over 10 bases. Germline-derived CDR1 and CDR2 are GTSNPN and SVGIG (reference sequence). J was trimmed by 7 bases and V by 2 bases; bases with no gene match: 10. The CDR3 spans 15 residues. The DNA of the CDR3 is TGTGCCTGGAGTAGGGCTAGCGGGAGTAAAGGGACCCAGTACTTC. Amino acids: CAWSRASGSKGTQYF.

The V and J genes are TRBV9 and TRBJ1-2; a weak D match, TRBD1 (6 bases). Germline assignment: CDR1 SGDLS and CDR2 YYNGEE. Trimming cost V 2 bases and J 2 bases, with 19 bases left between them. The CDR3 consists of 17 residues. The CDR3 here is CASSVPRWGATNYGYTF. The CDR3 nucleotides read TGTGCCAGCAGCGTTCCCAGGTGGGGGGCAACGAACTATGGCTACACCTTC.

V usage is TRBV5-1 and J usage is TRBJ2-7; D possibly corresponds to TRBD2 (5 bases). CDR3 length: 13 amino acids. Germline assignment: CDR1 SGHRS and CDR2 YFSETQ. Trimming cost V 0 bases and J 6 bases, with 10 bases left between them. In DNA form, the CDR3 reads TGCGCCAGCAGCTTGGGCAGCGGAGGCGAGCAGTACTTC. It specifies CASSLGSGGEQYF. Full variable domain (outside the CDR3, taken from reference TRBV5-1 and TRBJ2-7): KAGVTQTPRYLIKTRGQQVTLSCSPISGHRSVSWYQQTPGQGLQFLFEYFSETQRNKGNFPGRFSGRQFSNSRSEMNVSTLELGDSALYLCASSLGSGGEQYFGPGTRLTVT.

This rearrangement joins TRBV7-3 to TRBJ2-1, with TRBD2 identical over 15 bases. CDR1 and CDR2 (germline): SGHTA, FQGTGA. CDR3 length: 19 residues. Trimming cost V 6 bases and J 0 bases; bases outside gene matches: 9. The CDR3 DNA follows: TGTGCCAGCAGTCAGCCGGGACTAGCGGGGGGAAGCTCCTACAATGAGCAGTTCTTC. Amino acids: CASSQPGLAGGSSYNEQFF.

The chain employs TRBV5-1 and TRBJ2-7, with TRBD2 as a possible D gene (6 bases). The germline gives CDR1 SGHRS, CDR2 YFSETQ. This CDR3 region has 15 residues. The germline V and J ends were trimmed by 0 bases and 0 bases, with 10 bases remaining between them. In DNA, the CDR3 is TGCGCCAGCAGCTTGGGGGGGACTTACTCCTACGAGCAGTACTTC. Its protein product is CASSLGGTYSYEQYF.

The V call is TRBV7-9, the J call TRBJ1-6; D may be TRBD1 (6 bases). Germline V gene sequence: CDR1 SEHNR, CDR2 FQNEAQ (reference sequence). The length of the CDR3 is 15 residues. Trimming took 4 bases from V and 11 from J, leaving 18 bases between them. The CDR3 sequence: CASSSPTGSSAPLHF. In DNA form, the CDR3 reads TGTGCCAGCAGCTCCCCTACAGGGAGCAGCGCACCCCTCCACTTT.

The chain is built from TRBV7-2 and TRBJ2-7; no firm D call. V was shortened by 2 bases and J by 2 bases, with 22 bases between the two germline ends. The CDR3 extends over 18 amino acids. Germline V gene data show CDR1 as SGHTA and CDR2 as FQGNSA. CDR3 sequence reads: CASSLTVGGPSYTYEQYF. The CDR3 DNA is TGTGCCAGCAGCTTAACTGTCGGCGGCCCCTCTTATACCTACGAGCAGTACTTC.

The chain has TRBV27 and TRBJ2-7, with TRBD2 as a possible D gene (6 bases). CDR3 size: 16 residues. Germline V gives CDR1 MNHEY, CDR2 SMNVEV (reference sequence). Deletions cut 2 bases from V and 2 bases from J, with 16 bases between. The chain's CDR3 is CASSLGWGERPYEQYF. The DNA of the CDR3 is TGTGCCAGCAGTTTAGGTTGGGGGGAGAGGCCCTACGAGCAGTACTTC.

This chain links TRBV27 with TRBJ2-3; 10 bases are shared with TRBD2. Germline lookup yields CDR1 MNHEY and CDR2 SMNVEV (reference sequence). The CDR3 loop spans 16 amino acids. Trimming cost V 2 bases and J 0 bases; bases outside gene matches: 2. Written as DNA, the CDR3 is TGTGCCAGCAGTTTAGAAGCGGGAGGGAGCACAGATACGCAGTATTTT. Protein sequence: CASSLEAGGSTDTQYF.

The chain combines TRBV18 with TRBJ1-2; maybe TRBD1 (6 bases). The CDR3 runs 15 residues. Germline V gives CDR1 KGHSH, CDR2 LQKENI. V lost 2 bases and J lost 4, with 14 bases in between. CDR3 residues: CASSPWAGAVYGYTF. CDR3 bases: TGTGCCAGCTCACCATGGGCAGGGGCGGTCTATGGCTACACCTTC.

The rearrangement links TRBV5-4 to TRBJ2-1; D possibly corresponds to TRBD2 (6 bases). The V and J ends lost 0 bases and 8 bases respectively, with 15 bases between them. CDR1 and CDR2 from the germline V gene are SGHNT and YYREEE (reference sequence). The CDR3 has 15 amino acids. CDR3 DNA: TGTGCCAGCAGCTTGGGCGGGGAGCCCCCCCATGAGCAGTTCTTC. The encoded protein is CASSLGGEPPHEQFF.

The V call is TRBV6-1, the J call TRBJ1-3; 8 positions match TRBD1. Trimming at V came to 7 bases and at J to 1 base, leaving 6 bases not matched to a gene. CDR1 and CDR2 from the germline V gene are MNHNS and SASEGT. The CDR3 spans 15 residues. CDR3 nucleotides: TGTGCCAGCATTACGGACAGGGATTCTGGAAACACCATATATTTT. Translating it yields CASITDRDSGNTIYF.

CDR3 in DNA: TGCGCCAGCAGCCTAAGACTTGGGGATGGAAACACCATATATTTT. It encodes CASSLRLGDGNTIYF. The V call is TRBV4-1, the J call TRBJ1-3; no definite D call. The germline gives CDR1 MGHRA, CDR2 YSYEKL. The CDR3 length is 15 residues. V lost 4 bases and J lost 3, with 13 bases in between.

The chain joins TRBV18 to TRBJ2-1; weak D call: TRBD2 (5 bases). This CDR3 has 15 amino acids. The V gene lost 5 bases and the J gene lost 6 bases, with 17 bases spanning the gap. Per the germline V gene, CDR1 is KGHSH and CDR2 is LQKENI. CDR3 coding DNA: TGTGCCAGCTCATCGAAGCGGCCCTCTTTCAATGAGCAGTTCTTC. Translated, it gives CASSSKRPSFNEQFF.

This clone was detected once. The genes are TRBV27 and TRBJ2-7; weak D call: TRBD2 (5 bases). Germline assignment: CDR1 MNHEY and CDR2 SMNVEV (reference sequence). The CDR3 has 15 residues. Trimming cost V 3 bases and J 0 bases, with 12 bases left between them. The CDR3, as DNA: TGTGCCAGCAGTTTCTCGGGGATCAGCTCCTACGAGCAGTACTTC. Translating it yields CASSFSGISSYEQYF.

The V call is TRBV4-1, the J call TRBJ2-4; the match to TRBD2 covers 9 bases. Germline assignment: CDR1 MGHRA and CDR2 YSYEKL. The ends lost 6 bases at V and 8 bases at J; junction bases unmatched: 17. The CDR3 consists of 17 residues. The CDR3 DNA reads TGCGCCAGCAGTCGGGGGACTAGCCCGTTTTTCCCAGACATTCAGTACTTC. It is translated as CASSRGTSPFFPDIQYF.